One sample yielded the 32 T cell receptor beta chains listed below, sequenced in a study of blood T cells in healthy people across ages. Alongside a J-beta primer mix, a sample-barcoded 5' primer served in a second PCR lasting roughly 7 to 12 cycles. TCRdb analysed the 5' RACE reads with MiXCR anew, one entry per CDR3 protein. The table shows about 1,000,000 distinct CDR3 sequences, with more than 40% occurring only once. Sequenced sample: blood. Receptors originate from a woman aged 55-69 years in good health.

The chain carries TRBV27 and TRBJ2-5; D is unresolved. Gene TRBJ2-7 matches the end of the DNA better, so the J call may be wrong. From germline, CDR1 is MNHEY and CDR2 SMNVEV (reference sequence). The CDR3 runs to 13 residues. CDR3 nucleotides: TGTGCCAGCAGTTTTGGGAATCGGTACGAGCAGTACTTC. Its protein is CASSFGNRYEQYF.

In this sample, this clonotype turned up a few times. CDR3 protein: CASKPSAARGGTDTQYF. The CDR3 region has the DNA TGTGCCAGCAAACCTTCGGCCGCCCGGGGGGGCACAGATACGCAGTATTTT. This chain links TRBV6-6 with TRBJ2-3; 7 bases fit TRBD2. Germline-derived CDR1 and CDR2 are MNHNY and SVGAGI (reference sequence). This CDR3 has 17 amino acids. J gave up 1 base and V 7 bases, and 14 bases lay outside the gene matches.

V and J are TRBV27 and TRBJ2-1, with 8 bases matching TRBD1. After removal of 6 bases from V and 2 bases from J, the junction contained 3 bases not matched to a gene. CDR1 is MNHEY, CDR2 SMNVEV, per germline (reference sequence). The CDR3 is made up of 14 amino acids. In DNA, the CDR3 is TGTGCCAGCAGCTCCAGGGGGCCCTACAATGAGCAGTTCTTC. It translates to CASSSRGPYNEQFF.

V usage is TRBV9 and J usage is TRBJ2-1; no clear D. From germline, CDR1 is SGDLS and CDR2 YYNGEE. V was trimmed by 0 bases and J by 8 bases, leaving 6 bases between them. The CDR3 runs to 12 residues. The CDR3 nucleotides read TGTGCCAGCAGCGTAGTCGAGGATGAGCAGTTCTTC. It specifies CASSVVEDEQFF. The whole variable domain, remainder taken from reference TRBV9 and TRBJ2-1, is DSGVTQTPKHLITATGQRVTLRCSPRSGDLSVYWYQQSLDQGLQFLIQYYNGEERAKGNILERFSAQQFPDLHSELNLSSLELGDSALYFCASSVVEDEQFFGPGTRLTVL.

This clonotype was detected ten times or more. The chain uses TRBV29-1 and TRBJ2-3; 11 bases align to TRBD2. The CDR3 has 17 residues. Germline CDR1 and CDR2: SQVTM and ANQGSEA. J was trimmed by 6 bases and V by 3 bases; bases with no gene match: 14. In DNA, the CDR3 is TGCAGCGTTGATGCACTCGCTAGCGGGAGGTTCACGGATACGCAGTATTTT. Its protein product is CSVDALASGRFTDTQYF.

The gene calls are TRBV24-1 and TRBJ2-5; D possibly corresponds to TRBD2 (6 bases). The V gene lost 3 bases and the J gene lost 11 bases, with 24 bases spanning the gap. Germline loops: CDR1 KGHDR, CDR2 SFDVKD. This CDR3 is 16 amino acids long. The CDR3 DNA follows: TGTGCCACCAGTGATCGGACTACCCTCAGGGTAGGTGAGCAGTACTTC. Translated, it gives CATSDRTTLRVGEQYF.

The CDR3 sequence is CASSLLTGTGGSEQYF. The CDR3, as DNA: TGTGCCAGCAGCTTGCTAACCGGGACAGGGGGCTCCGAGCAGTACTTC. This sequence joins TRBV5-5 and TRBJ2-7; 12 bases are shared with TRBD1. Unmatched junction bases numbered 8, after V lost 1 base and J lost 6 bases. CDR1 SGHKS and CDR2 YYEKEE come from the germline V gene (reference sequence). The CDR3 sequence is 16 residues long.

This chain connects TRBV12-5 to TRBJ2-1; 10 nucleotides match TRBD2. The CDR3 is made up of 16 amino acids. From germline, CDR1 is LGHNT and CDR2 FRNRAP. V shed 5 bases, J shed 8 bases, and the junction held 12 bases outside the gene matches. CDR3 nucleotides: TGTGCTAGTGGTCCTGTCTCGCTAGCGGGAGTTCATGAGCAGTTCTTC. It codes for CASGPVSLAGVHEQFF.

This clonotype has more than one count but fewer than ten. The chain links TRBV20-1 to TRBJ1-2, with D tentatively TRBD1 (5 bases). CDR1 is DFQATT and CDR2 is SNEGSKA in the germline V gene (reference sequence). The CDR3 has 13 amino acids. The V end lost 4 bases, the J end lost 8 bases, and 17 bases lay between the germline ends. This CDR3 is CSATRDGGIGYTF. CDR3 in DNA: TGCAGTGCTACCAGGGACGGAGGAATCGGCTACACCTTC.

This clonotype was seen only once. The chain uses TRBV10-3 and TRBJ2-2; D unresolved. Trimming shortened V by 4 bases and J by 0 bases, and 9 bases separated the two germline ends. Germline V gives CDR1 ENHRY, CDR2 SYGVKD. The CDR3 length is 15 residues. The CDR3: CAISVVGSNTGELFF. For the CDR3, the DNA is TGTGCCATCAGTGTTGTGGGCTCGAACACCGGGGAGCTGTTTTTT.

This chain uses TRBV27 with TRBJ2-7, with D unclear. The CDR3 extends over 14 amino acids. Trimming stripped 2 bases from V and 2 bases from J, with 10 bases between. Germline CDR1 reads MNHEY; CDR2 reads SMNVEV (reference sequence). The CDR3 nucleotides are TGTGCCAGCAGTTTAGCAGCGTTTCCCTACGAGCAGTACTTC. The encoded protein is CASSLAAFPYEQYF.

The rearrangement joins TRBV27 to TRBJ1-6, with D tentatively TRBD1 (6 bases). V was trimmed by 4 bases and J by 0 bases, leaving 7 bases between them. Germline assignment: CDR1 MNHEY and CDR2 SMNVEV (reference sequence). The length of the CDR3 is 15 residues. The DNA for the CDR3 is TGTGCCAGCAGTTCGACAGGCTCCTATAATTCACCCCTCCACTTT. Translated, it gives CASSSTGSYNSPLHF.

This clonotype was seen a few times. The rearrangement links TRBV9 to TRBJ2-3; TRBD2 might be the D (8 bases). Trimming shortened V by 4 bases and J by 5 bases, and 20 bases separated the two germline ends. Per germline, CDR1 SGDLS and CDR2 YYNGEE. CDR3 length equals 16 residues. The CDR3 spells CASSRDSGTVLDTQYF. The CDR3 DNA reads as TGTGCCAGCAGCCGGGATAGCGGGACAGTTTTAGATACGCAGTATTTT. Variable domain in full (rest from reference TRBV9 and TRBJ2-3): DSGVTQTPKHLITATGQRVTLRCSPRSGDLSVYWYQQSLDQGLQFLIQYYNGEERAKGNILERFSAQQFPDLHSELNLSSLELGDSALYFCASSRDSGTVLDTQYFGPGTRLTVL.

This clonotype was observed a handful of times. The chain uses TRBV20-1 and TRBJ2-1; TRBD2 matches at 9 bases. J was trimmed by 7 bases and V by 2 bases; bases with no gene match: 9. CDR1 is DFQATT and CDR2 is SNEGSKA in the germline V gene (reference sequence). There are 15 residues in the CDR3. In DNA form, the CDR3 reads TGCAGTGCTAGAAGCGCGGGGGGGCCGTCAAATGAGCAGTTCTTC. Its protein product is CSARSAGGPSNEQFF.

V and J are TRBV7-6 and TRBJ2-3; D is possibly TRBD2 (6 bases). Germline CDR1 reads SGHVS; CDR2 reads FNYEAQ. Deletions cut 5 bases from V and 2 bases from J, with 11 bases between. The CDR3 consists of 14 residues. CDR3 protein: CASSRVAATDTQYF. In DNA form, the CDR3 reads TGTGCCAGCAGCCGGGTAGCGGCCACAGATACGCAGTATTTT. Based on the CDR3 plus reference TRBV7-6 and TRBJ2-3, the full variable domain is GAGVSQSPRYKVTKRGQDVALRCDPISGHVSLYWYRQALGQGPEFLTYFNYEAQQDKSGLPNDRFSAERPEGSISTLTIQRTEQRDSAMYRCASSRVAATDTQYFGPGTRLTVL.

This clonotype was seen a few times. V is TRBV10-3 and J is TRBJ2-3; 7 positions match TRBD2. Looked up from germline, CDR1 is ENHRY and CDR2 is SYGVKD. The V segment lost 5 bases and the J segment 6 bases; nucleotides outside the gene matches: 5. The length of the CDR3 is 13 residues. The CDR3 DNA reads TGTGCCATCAGTAGGAGGGAGGGGGATACGCAGTATTTT. It encodes CAISRREGDTQYF.

Only a few counts were recorded for this clonotype. The V call is TRBV2, the J call TRBJ2-3, with TRBD2 identical over 8 bases. The CDR3 is 16 residues long. CDR1 is SNHLY, CDR2 FYNNEI, per germline. Trimming removed 2 bases from V and 2 bases from J; junction bases left unmatched: 6. The CDR3 DNA reads TGTGCCAGCAGTGAAAAGAGGGGACTAGACACAGATACGCAGTATTTT. It encodes CASSEKRGLDTDTQYF.

Points on this clonotype: A much larger clone sits a single nucleotide away, making a read error possible. V usage is TRBV10-3 and J usage is TRBJ2-6; D is possibly TRBD1 (5 bases). The V end was cut by 11 bases, the J end by 2 bases, with 19 bases between. CDR1 is ENHRY and CDR2 is SYGVKD in the germline V gene. The CDR3 contains 16 residues. In nucleotides, the CDR3 is TGTGCCTCACAGGATTGTGTGGGTACTGGGGCCAACGTCCTGACTTTC. Encoded protein: CASQDCVGTGANVLTF.

Many counts were recorded for this clonotype. This chain joins TRBV28 and TRBJ1-2; the D is unclear. CDR1 is MDHEN, CDR2 SYDVKM, per germline. V lost 8 bases and J lost 4, with 11 bases in between. This CDR3 comprises 12 residues. The CDR3 DNA reads TGTGCCAGCGCTAGGGTTGGCTATGGCTACACCTTC. It encodes CASARVGYGYTF.

This clonotype has just a few counts. The rearrangement uses TRBV21-1 and TRBJ2-1; no DNA check was done on the table's D call, TRBD2. TRBV21-1 is designated a pseudogene. The CDR3 totals 17 residues. The CDR3 DNA reads TGTGCCAGCAGCAAGCCCGAGCCCGGGACTAGCGGGTTTGAGCAGTTCTTC. Translating it yields CASSKPEPGTSGFEQFF.

The chain is built from TRBV2 and TRBJ2-1; D is tentatively TRBD1 or TRBD2 (5 bases each). The CDR3 loop spans 15 amino acids. V gave up 6 bases and J gave up 8 bases, with 20 bases separating them. In germline, CDR1 is SNHLY, CDR2 FYNNEI. The DNA for the CDR3 is TGTGCCAGCAGCGGGGCACAACGGGCCTCCCATGAGCAGTTCTTC. The encoded protein is CASSGAQRASHEQFF.

This chain links TRBV7-3 with TRBJ2-5; D call uncertain. The V gene lost 0 bases and the J gene lost 1 base, with 12 bases spanning the gap. Germline CDR1 reads SGHTA; CDR2 reads FQGTGA. CDR3 length: 16 amino acids. The DNA for the CDR3 is TGTGCCAGCAGCTTAACAGGTTGGAGCCCCCAAGAGACCCAGTACTTC. It encodes CASSLTGWSPQETQYF.

This chain connects TRBV5-1 to TRBJ2-5; 9 positions match TRBD2. The CDR3 consists of 12 residues. V gave up 6 bases and J gave up 11 bases; unmatched junction bases: 8. CDR1 and CDR2 (germline): SGHRS, YFSETQ. The CDR3 DNA is TGCGCCAGCAAGGCTAGCGGGGATGAGCAGTACTTC. Amino acid sequence: CASKASGDEQYF.

The chain carries TRBV29-1 and TRBJ2-7, with 7 bases identical to TRBD1. This CDR3 has 14 residues. CDR1 and CDR2 (germline): SQVTM, ANQGSEA. V was clipped by 4 bases and J by 6 bases; unmatched bases: 12. The CDR3 DNA follows: TGCAGCGTTGTTTTGGCAGGGGGTCTCGTCGAGCAGTACTTC. Translating it yields CSVVLAGGLVEQYF.

This clonotype was picked up a small number of times. V usage is TRBV7-2 and J usage is TRBJ2-1; D unclear. Germline CDR1 is SGHTA and CDR2 is FQGNSA. The CDR3 runs 12 residues. Trimming cost V 1 base and J 10 bases, with 8 bases left between them. The CDR3 nucleotides read TGTGCCAGCAGCTTAGTCATTTCCGAGCAGTTCTTC. Residues: CASSLVISEQFF.

This clonotype appeared a single time. The chain uses TRBV7-9 and TRBJ1-4, with D perhaps matching TRBD1 (6 bases). Between the trimmed V and J ends, which lost 7 bases and 0 bases, there was a span of 12 bases. This CDR3 comprises 15 residues. CDR1 SEHNR and CDR2 FQNEAQ come from the germline V gene (reference sequence). DNA of the CDR3: TGTGCCAGCACAGGACAGATTACAACTAATGAAAAACTGTTTTTT. Amino acids: CASTGQITTNEKLFF.

This clonotype appeared a few times. V and J are TRBV27 and TRBJ2-5, with D perhaps TRBD1 or TRBD2 (5 bases each). V was shortened by 2 bases and J by 7 bases, with 14 bases between the two germline ends. Germline V gene data show CDR1 as MNHEY and CDR2 as SMNVEV (reference sequence). The CDR3 consists of 14 residues. CDR3 region: CASSLSRGEGTQYF. In nucleotides, the CDR3 is TGTGCCAGCAGTTTAAGTAGGGGCGAGGGGACCCAGTACTTC.

J is TRBJ2-5 and V is TRBV27, with D perhaps assigned TRBD1 or TRBD2 (5 bases each). The J call is in doubt because the DNA end fits TRBJ2-1 better. The CDR3 totals 15 residues. Per the germline V gene, CDR1 is MNHEY and CDR2 is SMNVEV (reference sequence). CDR3 in DNA: TGTGCCAGCAGTTTAATACGGGGCGGACAAGAGACCCAGTTCTTC. Its translation is CASSLIRGGQETQFF.

This sequence joins TRBV28 and TRBJ1-6, with 7 nucleotides matching TRBD1. The ends lost 5 bases at V and 10 bases at J; junction bases unmatched: 11. CDR1 is MDHEN, CDR2 SYDVKM, per germline. This CDR3 has 15 residues. The CDR3 nucleotides read TGTGCCAGCAGTCCGTCTACAGGGGATGGCTCACCCCTCCACTTT. Protein: CASSPSTGDGSPLHF.

This chain uses TRBV5-1 with TRBJ2-5, with 11 bases fitting TRBD2. Germline trimming cut 4 bases from V and 9 bases from J; bases unmatched to any gene: 11. CDR1 is SGHRS, CDR2 YFSETQ, per germline. CDR3 length: 15 amino acids. CDR3 sequence: CASSPIAGGSKAQYF. CDR3 in DNA: TGCGCCAGCAGCCCGATAGCGGGAGGGTCAAAGGCCCAGTACTTC.

The rearrangement joins TRBV12-3 or TRBV12-4 to TRBJ2-5; weak D call: TRBD2 (6 bases). The ends were cut back, 3 bases at V and 5 bases at J, with 13 bases in the middle. The CDR3 loop spans 14 amino acids. Here the CDR3 reads CASSLMGGTETQYF. CDR3 DNA: TGTGCCAGCAGTTTGATGGGCGGGACTGAGACCCAGTACTTC.

This clonotype has just one count. The V call is TRBV10-3, the J call TRBJ2-4; maybe TRBD2 (5 bases). The germline V gene encodes CDR1 ENHRY and CDR2 SYGVKD. The CDR3 loop spans 14 amino acids. V was trimmed by 5 bases and J by 13 bases, leaving 21 bases between them. CDR3 loop: CAISSDAGPYVQYF. In DNA form, the CDR3 reads TGTGCCATCAGTTCGGACGCGGGCCCCTACGTGCAGTACTTC.